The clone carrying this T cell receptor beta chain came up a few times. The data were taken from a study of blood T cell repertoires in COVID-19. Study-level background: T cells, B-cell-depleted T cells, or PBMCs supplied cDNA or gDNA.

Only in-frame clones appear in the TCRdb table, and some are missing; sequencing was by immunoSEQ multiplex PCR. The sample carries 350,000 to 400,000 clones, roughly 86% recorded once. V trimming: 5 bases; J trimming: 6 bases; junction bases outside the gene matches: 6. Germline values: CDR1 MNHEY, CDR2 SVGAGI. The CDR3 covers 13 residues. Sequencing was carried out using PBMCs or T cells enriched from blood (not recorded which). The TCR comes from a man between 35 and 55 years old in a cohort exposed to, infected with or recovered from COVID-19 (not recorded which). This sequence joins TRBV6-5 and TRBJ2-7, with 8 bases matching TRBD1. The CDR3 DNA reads TGTGCCAGCAGTCCCCGGACAGGGAGCGAGCAGTACTTC. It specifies CASSPRTGSEQYF.